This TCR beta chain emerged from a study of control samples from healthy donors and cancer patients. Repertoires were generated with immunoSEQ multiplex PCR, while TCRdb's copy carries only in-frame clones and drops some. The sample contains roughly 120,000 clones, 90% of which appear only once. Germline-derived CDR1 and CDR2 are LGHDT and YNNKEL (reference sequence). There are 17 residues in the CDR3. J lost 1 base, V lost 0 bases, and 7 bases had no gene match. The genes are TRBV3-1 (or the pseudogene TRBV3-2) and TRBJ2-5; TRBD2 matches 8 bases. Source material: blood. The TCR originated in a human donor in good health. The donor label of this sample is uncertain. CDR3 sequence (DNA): TGTGCCAGCAGCCAAGACGGGCTCGGGGGGGTCCAAGAGACCCAGTACTTC. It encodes CASSQDGLGGVQETQYF.